This TCR beta chain appears in the sequencing data of a study of technical replicates of blood from several donors (dated by TCRdb to 2015 to 2018). Library preparation was by the immunoSEQ multiplex PCR assay. This immuneACCESS table, as held by TCRdb, lists in-frame sequences with V and J called but not all clones. Of the missing ones, under half trace to an unresolved V gene in checked studies; the others have no known cause. The sample yields tens of thousands of clones; more than 75% were counted once. The top ten clones comprise roughly 5.1% of the sample. Note on this clone: The clone's antigen remains unknown. Base qualities are missing; no much larger clone stands one base away.

Measured from the cysteine to the phenylalanine, the CDR3 is 14 residues long. CDR3 DNA is the only sequence kept; it has 42 bases, read in frame from the first base. V is shortened by 5 bases, J by 2 bases, and the region joining them spans 13 bases. Via the germline V gene, CDR1 is SGHRS and CDR2 YFSETQ. The sequence is built from TRBV5-1 and TRBJ1-1; the D gene is possibly TRBD1, with 6 bases matching. The receptor's source is a human donor in good health. Some clones in this sample may be carry-over from other donors' samples. Sequenced: PBMCs. The CDR3 is CASRRVGGNTEAFF. The DNA sequence reads TGCGCCAGCAGGCGGGTAGGGGGAAACACTGAAGCTTTCTTT.